This TCR beta chain is drawn from a study of shared clonotypes between healthy human individuals. Measured with immunoSEQ multiplex PCR; TCRdb has only the in-frame clones, and not every one. The sample has about 1.5 million clones, approximately 98% seen once; the top ten hold roughly 0.42%. Germline loops: CDR1 SGHRS, CDR2 YFSETQ. The junction had 4 bases not matched to a gene; V was cut back by 0 bases and J by 6 bases. The CDR3 has 16 residues. The TCR comes from a man aged 25-45 years in good health. The sequenced sample was naive CD4+ T cells sorted from blood. Subset denoted: CD45RA+ positively selected. The chain uses TRBV5-1 and TRBJ2-1; 12 positions match TRBD2. CDR3 in DNA: TGCGCCAGCAGCTTGGCAAGACTAGCGGGAGCCAATGAGCAGTTCTTC. Protein sequence: CASSLARLAGANEQFF.